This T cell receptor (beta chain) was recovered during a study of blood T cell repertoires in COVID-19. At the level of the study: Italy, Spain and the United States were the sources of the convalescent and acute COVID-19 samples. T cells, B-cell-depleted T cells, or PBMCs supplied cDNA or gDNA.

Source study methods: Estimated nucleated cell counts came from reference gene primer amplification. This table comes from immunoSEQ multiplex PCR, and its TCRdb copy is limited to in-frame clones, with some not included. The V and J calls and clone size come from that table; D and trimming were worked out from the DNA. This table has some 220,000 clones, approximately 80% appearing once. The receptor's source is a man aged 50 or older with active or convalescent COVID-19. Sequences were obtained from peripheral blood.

The CDR3 is CASSHGLTRARTGELFF. In DNA form, the CDR3 reads TGTGCCAGCAGTCACGGACTAACCCGGGCCCGAACCGGGGAGCTGTTTTTT. V gene TRBV5-8 combines with J gene TRBJ2-2, with D possibly matching TRBD2 (6 bases). The CDR3 sequence is 17 residues long. CDR1 is SGHTS, CDR2 YDEGEE, per germline. V was pared by 5 bases and J by 5 bases, with 22 bases between.